Listed here is a single TCR beta chain. This clone is a singleton in its sample. Its antigen has not been determined. It has no much larger one-base neighbor in the sample; base qualities were not kept. The CDR3 sequence holds 16 residues, the cysteine and phenylalanine included. The CDR3 DNA has 48 bases and is translated from base 1. Ends trimmed: V by 4 bases, J by 1 base; bases unmatched to a gene: 10. The germline V gene sets CDR1 to MNHEY and CDR2 to SVGEGT. Each collaborating institution followed its own protocols to collect whole blood in K2EDTA tubes. For TCRbeta analysis, collaborators shipped samples in one of three forms: frozen whole blood, isolated PBMCs, or DNA extracted from either of those sample types. The immunoSEQ Assay, a bias-controlled multiplex PCR, was used to amplify TCRbeta CDR3 regions from genomic DNA. The published analysis was carried out like this. Nucleated cell counts per sample were estimated from amplification of reference gene primers within the assay. To quantify the absolute abundance of each unique TCRbeta CDR3 rearrangement, sequence reads were collapsed and filtered. For each sample, productive Simpson clonality was calculated as the square root of Simpson's diversity index over productive rearrangements. The table comes from immuneACCESS by way of TCRdb, which keeps in-frame sequences with V and J called. Part of the clones is missing from these tables; in studies checked, under half for an unresolved V gene and the rest for unknown reasons. The DNA was the basis for D and trimming; V, J and clone size are from that table. The sample yields roughly 150,000 clones; 80% to 85% were counted once. Roughly a tenth of the sample is in the top ten clones.

This sample is drawn from a study of blood T cell repertoires in COVID-19 (TCRdb year 2020). Turning to the overall study: Samples from collaborators originated in the United States, Italy and Spain and spanned both the acute and convalescent phases of COVID-19. The prospective study material was composed of cDNA or gDNA derived from T cells, B-cell-depleted T cells, or PBMCs. Subjects who had been exposed to COVID-19, were actively infected with it, or had recovered from it provided the deeply sampled blood TCRbeta repertoires that made up the dataset. The repertoires were made available in a free public database intended to serve as a resource for research on the immune response to SARS-CoV-2. The samples were drawn from the first 160 participants of the ongoing ImmuneRACE study and from more than 1,000 subjects provided by 6 global collaborators. A de-identified subject ID, COVID-19 status, age in years and sex were almost always included in the sample metadata. HLA class I and class II types, where available, came from metadata supplied by the sample provider rather than from assay-based typing.

What the authors observed across the whole study: The amount of clinical and demographic metadata varied by source and participant and was provided uncurated.

Sequences were obtained from peripheral blood. The clonotype originates from a man aged 65 to 79 with active or convalescent COVID-19. Recombination linked TRBV6-2 or TRBV6-3 to TRBJ2-7; 7 central bases correspond to TRBD1. The DNA is TGTGCCAGCAGTTCAAACACAGGACAGGATTCCTACGAGCAGTACTTC. This is translated as CASSSNTGQDSYEQYF.